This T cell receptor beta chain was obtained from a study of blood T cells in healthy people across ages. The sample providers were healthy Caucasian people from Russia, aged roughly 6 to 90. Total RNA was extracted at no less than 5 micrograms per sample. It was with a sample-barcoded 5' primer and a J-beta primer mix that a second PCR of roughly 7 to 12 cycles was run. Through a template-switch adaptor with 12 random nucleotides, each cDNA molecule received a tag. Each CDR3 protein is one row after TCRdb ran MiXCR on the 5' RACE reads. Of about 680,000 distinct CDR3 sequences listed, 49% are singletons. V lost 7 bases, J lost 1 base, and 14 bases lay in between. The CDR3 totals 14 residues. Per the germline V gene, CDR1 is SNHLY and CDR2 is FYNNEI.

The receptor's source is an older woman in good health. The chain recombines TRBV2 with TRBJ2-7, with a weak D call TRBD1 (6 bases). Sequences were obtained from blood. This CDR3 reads CASKDWDKSYEQYF. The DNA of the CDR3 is TGTGCCAGCAAAGACTGGGACAAGTCCTACGAGCAGTACTTC.